Below, 17 T cell receptor beta chains from the same sample are listed, as sequenced in a study of shared clonotypes between healthy human individuals. Method: immunoSEQ multiplex PCR; TCRdb's copy keeps in-frame clones and lacks some. The sample lists about 1 million clones, roughly 70% occurring once. The sample consisted of memory CD4+ T cells sorted from blood. The subset denotes: CD45RA-negative fraction. These receptors were taken from a man aged 18 to 30 in good health.

Regarding this clone: The junction shows a germline mismatch at one end, possibly a read error. This chain uses TRBV29-1 with TRBJ1-1; 7 bases fit TRBD1. The CDR3 runs to 12 residues. CDR1 is SQVTM, CDR2 ANQGSEA, per germline. The DNA for the CDR3 is TGCAGCGTAATACAGGGGAAGGCTGAGGCTTTCTTT. It yields the protein CSVIQGKAEAFF. The variable domain in full, with the rest retrieved from reference TRBV29-1 and TRBJ1-1, is SAVISQKPSRDICQRGTSLTIQCQVDSQVTMMFWYRQQPGQSLTLIATANQGSEATYESGFVIDKFPISRPNLTFSTLTVSNMSPEDSSIYLCSVIQGKAEAFFGQGTRLTVV.

The chain joins TRBV6-4 to TRBJ1-4; tentative D call: TRBD1 (5 bases). CDR1 is MRHNA, CDR2 SNTAGT, per germline. The CDR3 spans 14 residues. V dropped 6 bases and J dropped 8 bases, with 16 bases sitting between them. The CDR3 nucleotides are TGTGCCAGCAGAATCGACAGTCTATCCGAAAAACTGTTTTTT. This codes for CASRIDSLSEKLFF.

The genes are TRBV19 and TRBJ1-2; TRBD1 matches at 8 bases. This CDR3 contains 15 residues. From germline, CDR1 is LNHDA and CDR2 SQIVND (reference sequence). The trim removed 7 bases at V and 3 bases at J, leaving 10 bases unmatched. The CDR3 spells CASTILGQEHYGYTF. CDR3 coding DNA: TGTGCCAGTACCATTCTGGGACAGGAACACTATGGCTACACCTTC.

The V gene is TRBV6-1, the J gene TRBJ2-1; TRBD2 aligns across 7 bases. The CDR3 sequence is 16 residues long. The germline V gene has CDR1 MNHNS and CDR2 SASEGT. J gave up 0 bases and V 0 bases, and 2 bases lay outside the gene matches. CDR3: CASSEAGTTSYNEQFF. The CDR3 nucleotides read TGTGCCAGCAGTGAAGCAGGGACTACCTCCTACAATGAGCAGTTCTTC.

Only one count was recorded for this clone. Other nucleotide sequences from this sample produce the same CDR3. V is TRBV10-3 and J is TRBJ2-5, with 8 bases identical to TRBD2. J lost 5 bases, V lost 2 bases, and 4 bases had no gene match. CDR3 length equals 14 residues. Germline V lookup: CDR1 ENHRY, CDR2 SYGVKD. CDR3 nucleotides: TGTGCCATCAGTGAGGGACTAGCCGGCGAGACCCAGTACTTC. Its protein product is CAISEGLAGETQYF.

V gene TRBV7-9 combines with J gene TRBJ2-3; no definite D call. The germline V gene encodes CDR1 SEHNR and CDR2 FQNEAQ (reference sequence). The CDR3 extends over 12 amino acids. Trimming took 1 base from V and 7 from J, leaving 6 bases between them. The CDR3 nucleotides read TGTGCCAGCAGCTTAGGGGTCTATACGCAGTATTTT. Amino acids: CASSLGVYTQYF.

The chain carries TRBV7-9 and TRBJ2-2, with D possibly matching TRBD1 (5 bases). The CDR3 has 16 residues. CDR1 SEHNR and CDR2 FQNEAQ come from the germline V gene (reference sequence). Trimming removed 3 bases at V and 4 bases at J, with 15 bases between. In nucleotides, the CDR3 is TGTGCCAGCAGCTTTTCTATGCAGGGAACCACCGGGGAGCTGTTTTTT. This gives the protein CASSFSMQGTTGELFF.

The chain is built from TRBV19 and TRBJ2-1; possibly TRBD1 for D (6 bases). Germline values: CDR1 LNHDA, CDR2 SQIVND (reference sequence). V was pared by 7 bases and J by 7 bases, with 11 bases between. This CDR3 is built from 12 residues. CDR3 sequence: CASISQGNEQFF. The CDR3 region has the DNA TGTGCCAGTATCTCCCAGGGGAATGAGCAGTTCTTC.

The chain couples TRBV11-2 to TRBJ2-3; 7 nucleotides align to TRBD1. From germline, CDR1 is SGHAT and CDR2 FQNNGV. Losses at the gene ends were 5 bases for V and 1 base for J; bases not matched to a gene: 15. The CDR3 is 18 residues long. CDR3 protein: CASSETLGQALGTDTQYF. The DNA for the CDR3 is TGTGCCAGCAGCGAGACCCTCGGACAGGCTCTGGGCACAGATACGCAGTATTTT.

This clone was recorded a few times. This sequence joins TRBV6-1 and TRBJ1-6, with 9 bases matching TRBD1. This CDR3 region has 15 residues. V shed 4 bases and J 6 bases; nucleotides not matched to a gene: 4. Germline lookup yields CDR1 MNHNS and CDR2 SASEGT. The chain's CDR3 is CASSGSGQGNSPLHF. CDR3 bases: TGTGCCAGCAGTGGGTCGGGACAGGGTAATTCACCCCTCCACTTT.

The chain carries TRBV6-5 and TRBJ1-2; 9 nucleotides align to TRBD1. Germline CDR1 MNHEY, CDR2 SVGAGI. The junction had 8 bases not matched to a gene; V was cut back by 5 bases and J by 4 bases. The CDR3 spans 15 residues. This chain's CDR3 is CASSIRQGGGYGYTF. The CDR3 nucleotides are TGTGCCAGCAGTATCCGACAGGGGGGAGGCTATGGCTACACCTTC.

The gene calls are TRBV6-1 and TRBJ2-1; TRBD2 aligns across 7 bases. This CDR3 is built from 15 residues. Germline loops: CDR1 MNHNS, CDR2 SASEGT. The J segment lost 4 bases and the V segment lost 5 bases, leaving 8 bases of the junction unmatched. In DNA form, the CDR3 reads TGTGCCAGCAGTCCCGGAGGAGCGGGGTACAATGAGCAGTTCTTC. Its protein is CASSPGGAGYNEQFF.

On this clone: The sample contains more than one DNA sequence encoding this CDR3. The chain links TRBV2 to TRBJ2-5; unclear D gene. The CDR3 is made up of 11 amino acids. The germline V gene encodes CDR1 SNHLY and CDR2 FYNNEI. The ends were cut back, 2 bases at V and 5 bases at J, with 3 bases in the middle. The CDR3 coding sequence is TGTGCCAGCAGTGAATGGGAGACCCAGTACTTC. It translates to CASSEWETQYF.

This clone has only a few counts. This sequence joins TRBV5-1 and TRBJ2-2, with D maybe TRBD2 (6 bases). The CDR3 has 12 amino acids. The germline gives CDR1 SGHRS, CDR2 YFSETQ. Trimming left V 4 bases short and J 8 bases short, with 9 bases between. DNA for the CDR3: TGCGCCAGCAGCCGGGAGCTGGGGGAGCTGTTTTTT. Translation: CASSRELGELFF. The whole variable domain, filled in from reference TRBV5-1 and TRBJ2-2, reads KAGVTQTPRYLIKTRGQQVTLSCSPISGHRSVSWYQQTPGQGLQFLFEYFSETQRNKGNFPGRFSGRQFSNSRSEMNVSTLELGDSALYLCASSRELGELFFGEGSRLTVL.

This clone was detected only a few times. The rearrangement links TRBV15 to TRBJ2-4; 7 bases are shared with TRBD2. The CDR3 sequence is 17 residues long. Looked up from germline, CDR1 is LNHNV and CDR2 is YYDKDF (reference sequence). Losses at the gene ends were 0 bases for V and 2 bases for J; bases not matched to a gene: 7. CDR3 coding DNA: TGTGCCACCAGCAGAGACCCCTCCGGGACTACCAAAAACATTCAGTACTTC. Its protein is CATSRDPSGTTKNIQYF.

The genes are TRBV27 and TRBJ2-1; 7 bases line up with TRBD1. V dropped 8 bases and J dropped 0; count of bases not matched to a gene: 7. Germline V gene data show CDR1 as MNHEY and CDR2 as SMNVEV (reference sequence). The CDR3 length is 15 residues. In DNA form, the CDR3 reads TGTGCCAGCTATCCACAGGGGAACTCCTACAATGAGCAGTTCTTC. This sequence encodes CASYPQGNSYNEQFF.

The genes are TRBV30 and TRBJ2-2; a weak D match, TRBD1 (6 bases). Germline lookup yields CDR1 GTSNPN and CDR2 SVGIG (reference sequence). Trimming took 4 bases from V and 0 from J, leaving 15 bases between them. This CDR3 has 16 residues. The CDR3 DNA is TGTGCCTGGACGGGCCCCGGGACAACGAACACCGGGGAGCTGTTTTTT. It is translated as CAWTGPGTTNTGELFF.